A selection of T cell receptor beta chains follows, all from one sample in a study of technical replicates of blood from a handful of donors. Assay: immunoSEQ multiplex PCR; the TCRdb copy retains only in-frame clones and omits some. The sample carries tens of thousands of clones, about 97% recorded once. The specimen sequenced was T cells isolated from PBMCs. The receptors originated from a human donor in good health. Each CDR3 is given with its conserved first and last residue. The order of the fields is J gene, V gene, clone size, D gene, CDR3 DNA, CDR3 protein. The D gene is left open where the match is weak. The size field is filled for only some rows; it gives once, few, many or a size class.

>TRBJ1-5|TRBV4-1|few|-
TGCGCCAGCAGCCAAGACCGCAGAAATCAGCCCCAGCATTTT
CASSQDRRNQPQHF
>TRBJ1-2|TRBV30|-|-
TGTGCCTGGACCCCGGGGGGCTATGGCTACACCTTC
CAWTPGGYGYTF
>TRBJ1-5|TRBV28|-|TRBD1
TGTGCCAGCAGTTATCAGGGGGCGGGCAATCAGCCCCAGCATTTT
CASSYQGAGNQPQHF
>TRBJ2-7|TRBV19|-|TRBD1
TGTGCCAGTAGTAAGGCTGGGACAGGATACTACGAGCAGTACTTC
CASSKAGTGYYEQYF
>TRBJ2-4|TRBV2|-|-
TGTGCCAGTAATGCGGACAGTCTAGCCAAAAACATTCAGTACTTC
CASNADSLAKNIQYF
>TRBJ1-4|TRBV5-1|-|-
TGCGCCAGCAGCTTAGCCGCAGGAACCAATGAAAAACTGTTTTTT
CASSLAAGTNEKLFF
>TRBJ2-2|TRBV5-1|-|-
TGCGCCAGCAAGCAGGCCGGAGGAGGAACCGGGGAGCTGTTTTTT
CASKQAGGGTGELFF
>TRBJ2-7|TRBV9|-|TRBD2
TGTGCCAGCAGCGGACTAGCGGACTCCTACGAGCAGTACTTC
CASSGLADSYEQYF
>TRBJ1-2|TRBV14|-|-
TGTGCCAGCAGCCCTTCAAAACTCCGGGTCCTCTATGGCTACACCTTC
CASSPSKLRVLYGYTF
>TRBJ2-5|TRBV6-5|-|-
TGTGCCAGCAGTAGAATGAGAAAAGAGACCCAGTACTTC
CASSRMRKETQYF
>TRBJ2-7|TRBV29-1|-|-
TGCAGCGCCGCGGTGGCAGGGGGGAACGAGCAGTACTTC
CSAAVAGGNEQYF
>TRBJ2-2|TRBV19|-|TRBD2
TGTGCCAGTAGTATACCAAGCGGGAGGGCCTCGGAGCTGTTTTTT
CASSIPSGRASELFF
>TRBJ1-2|TRBV19|-|TRBD1
TGTGCCAGTAGTTCTAGGGACAGGAATGGCTACACCTTC
CASSSRDRNGYTF
>TRBJ2-7|TRBV27|-|-
TGTGCCAGCAGTGTAACAGGGAATCCCTACGAGCAGTACTTC
CASSVTGNPYEQYF
>TRBJ2-6|TRBV7-3|-|-
TGTGCCAGCAGCTCCAGGAATACTGGGGCCAACGTCCTGACTTTC
CASSSRNTGANVLTF
>TRBJ2-7|TRBV28|-|TRBD2
TGTGCCAGCAGTTTGAGCGGGGGGACCTACGAGCAGTACTTC
CASSLSGGTYEQYF
>TRBJ2-3|TRBV15|-|-
TGTGCCACCAGCAGACCCCCAGGATTTGACACAGATACGCAGTATTTT
CATSRPPGFDTDTQYF
>TRBJ2-5|TRBV6-1|-|-
TGTGCCAGCAGTGATGCAGGAGAGACCCAGTACTTC
CASSDAGETQYF